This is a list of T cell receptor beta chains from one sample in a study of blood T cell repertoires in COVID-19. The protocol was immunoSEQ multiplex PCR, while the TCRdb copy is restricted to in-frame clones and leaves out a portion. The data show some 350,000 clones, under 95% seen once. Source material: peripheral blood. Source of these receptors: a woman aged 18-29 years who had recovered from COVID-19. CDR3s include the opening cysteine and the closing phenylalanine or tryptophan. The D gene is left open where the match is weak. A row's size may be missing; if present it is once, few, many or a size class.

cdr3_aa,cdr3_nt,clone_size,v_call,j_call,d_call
CASTVDRVSTEAFF,TGTGCCAGTACCGTTGACAGGGTGAGCACTGAAGCTTTCTTT,.,TRBV19,TRBJ1-1,TRBD1
CASSMGTGERPQHF,TGTGCCAGTAGTATGGGGACAGGGGAGCGGCCCCAGCATTTT,.,TRBV19,TRBJ1-5,TRBD1
CASSFFQGDTQYF,TGTGCCAGCAGTTTCTTCCAGGGAGATACGCAGTATTTT,once,TRBV12-3/TRBV12-4,TRBJ2-3,.
CASRLGPMNTEAFF,TGTGCTAGCCGTTTGGGGCCTATGAACACTGAAGCTTTCTTT,once,TRBV19,TRBJ1-1,.
CASSPQGLPSYNEQFF,TGTGCCAGCAGCCCCCAGGGACTACCATCCTACAATGAGCAGTTCTTC,.,TRBV9,TRBJ2-1,TRBD2
CSVGQGVTDTQYF,TGCAGCGTGGGACAGGGAGTTACAGATACGCAGTATTTT,.,TRBV29-1,TRBJ2-3,TRBD1
CSASQGANSNQPQHF,TGCAGTGCTAGTCAGGGGGCTAATAGCAATCAGCCCCAGCATTTT,.,TRBV20-1,TRBJ1-5,TRBD1
CASSFPTGGQETQYF,TGTGCCAGCAGCTTTCCAACAGGGGGCCAAGAGACCCAGTACTTC,once,TRBV7-9,TRBJ2-5,TRBD1
CASSYLRGNQPQHF,TGTGCCAGCAGTTATCTACGAGGGAATCAGCCCCAGCATTTT,.,TRBV6-5,TRBJ1-5,.
CASSPGTSLADTQYF,TGTGCCAGCAGCCCCGGGACTAGCCTGGCAGATACGCAGTATTTT,.,TRBV6-5,TRBJ2-3,TRBD2
CASSQDATSDTQYF,TGCGCCAGCAGCCAAGATGCGACTAGCGACACGCAGTATTTT,.,TRBV4-1,TRBJ2-3,TRBD2
CASSMIRQGNQPQHF,TGTGCCAGTAGTATGATTCGGCAGGGGAATCAGCCCCAGCATTTT,few,TRBV19,TRBJ1-5,.
CASSRRFAELFF,TGTGCCAGCAGCCGACGGTTTGCGGAACTGTTTTTT,.,TRBV7-9,TRBJ1-4,.
CASSQCDRDKTF,TGTGCCAGCAGCCAATGTGACAGGGATAAAACTTTT,.,TRBV14,TRBJ1-5,TRBD1
CASSIWMDSQHF,TGTGCCAGTAGTATCTGGATGGACTCCCAGCATTTT,.,TRBV19,TRBJ1-5,.
CSASYSKAFF,TGCAGTGCTAGCTATTCGAAAGCTTTCTTT,once,TRBV20-1,TRBJ1-1,.
CASSYETGSTGNTIYF,TGTGCCAGCAGCTACGAAACAGGGTCAACTGGAAACACCATATATTTT,.,TRBV3-1/TRBV3-2,TRBJ1-3,.
CSADPSEGYTF,TGCAGCGCCGACCCTAGTGAGGGCTACACCTTC,.,TRBV29-1,TRBJ1-2,.
CASIAVGQGRMGGYTF,TGTGCCAGCATAGCAGTAGGACAGGGGAGAATGGGTGGCTACACCTTC,once,TRBV21-1,TRBJ1-2,.
CASSGSGTGSTDTQYF,TGTGCCAGCAGCGGGTCCGGGACAGGGAGCACAGATACGCAGTATTTT,.,TRBV5-4,TRBJ2-3,TRBD1